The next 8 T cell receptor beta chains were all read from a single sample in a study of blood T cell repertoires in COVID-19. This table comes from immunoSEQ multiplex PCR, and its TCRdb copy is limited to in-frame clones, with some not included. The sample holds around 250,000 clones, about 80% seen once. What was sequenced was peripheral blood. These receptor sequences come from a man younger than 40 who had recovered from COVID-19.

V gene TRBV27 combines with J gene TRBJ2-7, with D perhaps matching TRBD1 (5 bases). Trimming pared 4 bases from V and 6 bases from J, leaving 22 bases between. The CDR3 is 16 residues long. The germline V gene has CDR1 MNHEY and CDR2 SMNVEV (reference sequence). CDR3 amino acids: CASSSTGSTGRSEQYF. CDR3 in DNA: TGTGCCAGCAGTTCAACAGGTAGCACGGGTAGGAGCGAGCAGTACTTC.

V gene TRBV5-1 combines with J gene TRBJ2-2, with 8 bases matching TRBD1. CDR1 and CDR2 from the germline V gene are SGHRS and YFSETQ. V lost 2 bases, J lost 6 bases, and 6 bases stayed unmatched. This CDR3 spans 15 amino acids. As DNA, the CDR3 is TGCGCCAGCAGCTTATGGGGACAGGAGGCCGGGGAGCTGTTTTTT. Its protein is CASSLWGQEAGELFF.

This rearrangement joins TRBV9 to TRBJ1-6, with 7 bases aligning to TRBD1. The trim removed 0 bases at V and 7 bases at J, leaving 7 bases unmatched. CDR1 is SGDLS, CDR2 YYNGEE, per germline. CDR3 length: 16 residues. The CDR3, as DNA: TGTGCCAGCAGCGTAGAAGGGGGCGCGGGGAATTCACCCCTCCACTTT. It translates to CASSVEGGAGNSPLHF.

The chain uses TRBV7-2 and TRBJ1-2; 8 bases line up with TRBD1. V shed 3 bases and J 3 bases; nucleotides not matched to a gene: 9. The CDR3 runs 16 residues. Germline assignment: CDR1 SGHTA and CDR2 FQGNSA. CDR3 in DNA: TGTGCCAGCAGCTTTCATCCAGGGGGCGGGGACTATGGCTACACCTTC. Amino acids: CASSFHPGGGDYGYTF. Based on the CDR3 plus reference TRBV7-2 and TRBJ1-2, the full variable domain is GAGVSQSPSNKVTEKGKDVELRCDPISGHTALYWYRQSLGQGLEFLIYFQGNSAPDKSGLPSDRFSAERTGGSVSTLTIQRTQQEDSAVYLCASSFHPGGGDYGYTFGSGTRLTVV.

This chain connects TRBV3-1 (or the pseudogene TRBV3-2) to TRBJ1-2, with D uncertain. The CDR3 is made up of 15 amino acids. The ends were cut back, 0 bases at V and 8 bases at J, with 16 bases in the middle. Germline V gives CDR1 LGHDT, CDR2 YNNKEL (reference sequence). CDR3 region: CASSQDQSWAGGYTF. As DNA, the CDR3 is TGTGCCAGCAGCCAAGATCAATCCTGGGCGGGGGGCTACACCTTC.

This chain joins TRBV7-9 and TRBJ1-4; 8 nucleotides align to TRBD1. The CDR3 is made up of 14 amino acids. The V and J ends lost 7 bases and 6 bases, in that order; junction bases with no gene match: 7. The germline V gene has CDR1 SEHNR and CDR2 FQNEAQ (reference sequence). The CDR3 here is CASMRQGRDEKLFF. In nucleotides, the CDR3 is TGTGCCAGCATGCGACAGGGGCGGGATGAAAAACTGTTTTTT. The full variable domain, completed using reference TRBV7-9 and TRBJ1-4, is DTGVSQNPRHKITKRGQNVTFRCDPISEHNRLYWYRQTLGQGPEFLTYFQNEAQLEKSRLLSDRFSAERPKGSFSTLEIQRTEQGDSAMYLCASMRQGRDEKLFFGSGTQLSVL.

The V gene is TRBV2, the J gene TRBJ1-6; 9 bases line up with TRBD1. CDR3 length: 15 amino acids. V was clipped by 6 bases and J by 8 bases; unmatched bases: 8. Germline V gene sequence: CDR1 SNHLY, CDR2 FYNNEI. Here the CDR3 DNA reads TGTGCCAGCAGGGCGGGACAGGGAACGTATTCACCCCTCCACTTT. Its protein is CASRAGQGTYSPLHF.

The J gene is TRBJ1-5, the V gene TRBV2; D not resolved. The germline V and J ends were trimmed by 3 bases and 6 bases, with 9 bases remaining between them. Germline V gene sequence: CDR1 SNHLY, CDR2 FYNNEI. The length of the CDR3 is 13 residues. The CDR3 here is CASSDASSQPQHF. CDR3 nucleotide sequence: TGTGCCAGCAGTGATGCGTCAAGTCAGCCCCAGCATTTT.